The text below deals with one T cell receptor beta chain. The antigen is not known. The record originates from a study of cytomegalovirus exposure and HLA in healthy donors. Overall study results and limits: Sequencing likely generated an artifact that appeared as a cluster of highly shared sequence variants. Clonal expansion was found to be greater in HLA-associated TCR beta chains than in equally common others in a later analysis.

The CDR3 has 13 amino acids. The germline gives CDR1 MNHEY, CDR2 SVGAGI. Trimming took 7 bases from V and 0 from J; bases not matched to a gene: 2. Both 60 Vbeta primers and 13 Jbeta primers went into the PCR. The protocol was immunoSEQ multiplex PCR, while the TCRdb copy is restricted to in-frame clones and leaves out a portion. The sample lists 150,000 to 200,000 clones, approximately 11% occurring once. The chain has TRBV6-5 and TRBJ1-1; TRBD1 agrees at 7 bases. The source is a man aged 50 to 59 in good health and CMV-seropositive. Material for sequencing was PBMCs. The CDR3 region is CASKDRLNTEAFF. DNA of the CDR3: TGTGCCAGCAAGGACAGGTTGAACACTGAAGCTTTCTTT.